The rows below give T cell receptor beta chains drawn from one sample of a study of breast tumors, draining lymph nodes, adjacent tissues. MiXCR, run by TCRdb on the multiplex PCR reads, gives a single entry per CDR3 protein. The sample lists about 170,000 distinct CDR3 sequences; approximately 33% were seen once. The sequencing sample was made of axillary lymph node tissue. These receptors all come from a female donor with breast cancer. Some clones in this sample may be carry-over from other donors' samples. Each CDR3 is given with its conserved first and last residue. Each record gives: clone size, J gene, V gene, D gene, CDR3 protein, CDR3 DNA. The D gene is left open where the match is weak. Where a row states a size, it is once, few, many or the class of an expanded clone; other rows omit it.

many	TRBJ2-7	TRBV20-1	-	CSARGGTPTSYEQYF	TGCAGTGCTAGAGGCGGGACTCCGACCTCCTACGAGCAGTACTTC
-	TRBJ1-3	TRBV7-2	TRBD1	CASSSRDREGNTIYF	TGTGCCAGCAGCTCCAGGGACAGGGAAGGAAACACCATATATTTT
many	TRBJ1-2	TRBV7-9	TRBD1	CASSLETGVGYTF	TGTGCCAGCAGCTTAGAAACAGGGGTTGGCTACACCTTC
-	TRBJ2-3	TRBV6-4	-	CASGAGGTTDTQYF	TGTGCCAGCGGAGCGGGTGGAACCACAGATACGCAGTATTTT
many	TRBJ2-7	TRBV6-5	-	CASIPTGNSYEQYF	TGTGCCAGCATCCCGACAGGCAACTCCTACGAGCAGTACTTC
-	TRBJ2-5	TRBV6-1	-	CASRQGLGTQYF	TGTGCCAGCAGGCAGGGGTTGGGGACCCAGTACTTC
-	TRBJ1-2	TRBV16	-	CASSLRVVYGYTF	TGTGCCAGCAGCCTCAGGGTTGTCTATGGCTACACCTTC
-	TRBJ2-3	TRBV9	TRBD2	CASSVRTSGGRVSTDTQYF	TGTGCCAGCAGCGTACGGACTAGCGGGGGGCGCGTTAGCACAGATACGCAGTATTTT
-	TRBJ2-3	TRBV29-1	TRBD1	CSAGQGATDTQYF	TGCAGTGCCGGACAGGGGGCTACAGATACGCAGTATTTT
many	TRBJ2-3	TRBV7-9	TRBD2	CASSVRTSGHTDTQYF	TGTGCCAGCAGCGTTAGGACTAGCGGACACACAGATACGCAGTATTTT
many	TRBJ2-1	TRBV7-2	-	CASSSRQASGQNEQFF	TGTGCCAGCAGCTCTCGCCAGGCTAGTGGGCAGAATGAGCAGTTCTTC
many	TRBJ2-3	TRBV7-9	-	CASSYRSRATDTQYF	TGTGCCAGCAGCTACCGGTCCCGGGCCACAGATACGCAGTATTTT
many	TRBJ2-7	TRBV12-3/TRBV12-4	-	CASSFSPLGCF	TGTGCCAGCAGTTTTTCGCCATTGGGATGCTTC
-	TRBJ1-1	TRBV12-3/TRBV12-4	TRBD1	CASSLTGVNTEAFF	TGTGCCAGCAGTTTAACAGGGGTGAACACTGAAGCTTTCTTT
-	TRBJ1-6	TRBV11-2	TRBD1	CASSADRDRVRNSPLHF	TGTGCCAGCAGTGCGGACCGGGACAGGGTTAGGAATTCACCCCTCCACTTT
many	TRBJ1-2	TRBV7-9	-	CASSNEDGGVLDYGYTF	TGTGCCAGCAGCAACGAGGATGGGGGTGTTCTAGACTATGGCTACACCTTC
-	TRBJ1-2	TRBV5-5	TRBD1	CASSSTTGGYGYTF	TGTGCCAGCAGCTCAACTACAGGGGGTTATGGCTACACCTTC
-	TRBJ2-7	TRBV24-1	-	CATSGPTVPYEQYF	TGTGCCACCAGTGGCCCGACTGTCCCCTATGAGCAGTACTTC
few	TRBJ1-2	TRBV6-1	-	CASRTRAPAHGYTF	TGTGCCAGCAGGACCCGGGCCCCCGCCCATGGCTACACCTTC
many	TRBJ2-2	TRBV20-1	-	CSARDARVLVNTGELFF	TGCAGTGCTAGAGATGCCAGGGTGTTGGTTAACACCGGGGAGCTGTTTTTT
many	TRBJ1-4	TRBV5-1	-	CASSLAGSNEKLFF	TGCGCCAGCAGCTTGGCAGGGTCTAATGAAAAACTGTTTTTT
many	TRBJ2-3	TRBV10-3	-	CAISPQTDTQYF	TGTGCCATCAGTCCCCAAACAGATACGCAGTATTTT
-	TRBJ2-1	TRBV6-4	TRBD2	CASRTSGTSYNEQFF	TGTGCCAGCAGGACTAGCGGGACTTCCTACAATGAGCAGTTCTTC
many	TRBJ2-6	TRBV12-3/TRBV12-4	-	CASSPEGARSGANVLTF	TGTGCCAGCAGCCCGGAAGGGGCCCGCTCTGGGGCCAACGTCCTGACTTTC
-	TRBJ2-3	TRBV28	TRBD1	CASSPGQGSDTQYF	TGTGCCAGCAGCCCCGGACAGGGTTCAGATACGCAGTATTTT
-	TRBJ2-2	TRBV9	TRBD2	CASSSGGPMYTGELFF	TGTGCCAGCAGTAGCGGGGGTCCCATGTACACCGGGGAGCTGTTTTTT
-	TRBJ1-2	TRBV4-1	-	CASSTSPAGGSHGYTF	TGCGCCAGCAGCACTTCGCCTGCGGGGGGGAGTCATGGCTACACCTTC
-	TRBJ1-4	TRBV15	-	CATSRAGSNEKLFF	TGTGCCACCAGCAGAGCAGGGTCTAATGAAAAACTGTTTTTT
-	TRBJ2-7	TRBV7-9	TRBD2	CASSLGLAGGCEQYF	TGTGCCAGCAGCTTGGGGCTAGCGGGAGGCTGCGAGCAGTACTTC
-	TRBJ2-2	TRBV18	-	CASSPIRTAESSTGELFF	TGTGCCAGCTCACCAATTCGGACGGCGGAGAGTAGCACCGGGGAGCTGTTTTTT
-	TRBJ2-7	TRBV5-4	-	CASSWGDFQPYGQYF	TGTGCCAGCAGCTGGGGGGACTTTCAACCCTACGGGCAGTACTTC
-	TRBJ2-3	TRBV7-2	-	CASSTGNDLDTQYF	TGTGCCAGCAGCACCGGCAACGATCTGGATACGCAGTATTTT
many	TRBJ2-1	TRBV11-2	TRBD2	CASSFLYRGGGAVEQFF	TGTGCCAGCAGCTTCCTCTATAGGGGCGGGGGGGCCGTTGAGCAGTTCTTC
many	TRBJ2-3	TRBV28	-	CASRAGSTKAYF	TGTGCCAGCAGGGCGGGATCTACAAAGGCGTATTTT
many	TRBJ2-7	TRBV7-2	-	CASSLAGWGEQYF	TGTGCCAGCAGCTTAGCGGGTTGGGGGGAGCAGTACTTC
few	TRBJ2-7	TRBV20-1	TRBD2	CSARAGGRVSEQYF	TGCAGTGCTAGAGCGGGAGGCAGGGTCTCCGAGCAGTACTTC
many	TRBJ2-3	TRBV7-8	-	CASSLPSHPPDTQYF	TGTGCCAGCAGCTTACCCTCCCACCCCCCAGATACGCAGTATTTT
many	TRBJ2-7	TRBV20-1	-	CSARGYGDEQYF	TGCAGTGCTAGGGGTTATGGGGACGAGCAGTACTTC
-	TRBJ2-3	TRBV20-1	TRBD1	CTCAAGTDTPYF	TGCACCTGCGCGGCAGGGACAGATACGCCTTATTTT
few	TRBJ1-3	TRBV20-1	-	CSAMTTGRSGNTIYF	TGCAGTGCGATGACCACAGGGCGCTCTGGAAACACCATATATTTT
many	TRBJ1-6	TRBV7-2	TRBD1	CASSLTSGTGFSPLHF	TGTGCCAGCAGCTTAACGTCCGGGACAGGGTTTTCACCCCTCCACTTT
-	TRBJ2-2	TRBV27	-	CASSWMRGTGELLF	TGCGCCAGCAGTTGGATGAGGGGCACCGGGGAGCTGCTTTTT
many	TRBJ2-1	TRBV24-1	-	CATSEDLGTVLGNEQFF	TGTGCCACCAGTGAGGACCTCGGGACGGTGCTTGGGAATGAGCAGTTCTTC
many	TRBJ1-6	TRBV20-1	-	CSARKRSYNSPLHF	TGCAGTGCTAGGAAACGCTCCTATAATTCACCCCTCCACTTT
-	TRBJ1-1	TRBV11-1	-	CASSLSGGDTEASF	TGTGCCAGCAGCTTATCGGGGGGGGACACTGAAGCTTCCTTT
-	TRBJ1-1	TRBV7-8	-	CASSAKDSSTEAFF	TGTGCCAGCAGCGCAAAGGACAGTAGCACTGAAGCTTTCTTT
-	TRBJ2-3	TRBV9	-	CASSVAPSSTDTQYF	TGTGCCAGCAGCGTAGCCCCCTCTAGCACAGATACGCAGTATTTT
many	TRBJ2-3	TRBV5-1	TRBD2	CASSLFSASGGGDTQYF	TGCGCCAGCAGCTTGTTCTCGGCTAGCGGGGGAGGAGATACGCAGTATTTT
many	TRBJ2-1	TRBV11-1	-	CASSFLTGSYNEQFF	TGTGCCAGCAGCTTCCTGACGGGGAGCTACAATGAGCAGTTCTTC
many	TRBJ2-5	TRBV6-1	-	CASSEARGRGTQYF	TGTGCCAGCAGTGAAGCGAGGGGGCGGGGGACCCAGTACTTC
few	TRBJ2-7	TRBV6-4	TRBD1	CASSHRGESEQYF	TGTGCCAGCAGTCACAGGGGGGAAAGCGAGCAGTACTTC
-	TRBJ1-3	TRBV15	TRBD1	CATSKDQLGQGATIYF	TGTGCCACCAGCAAAGATCAGCTTGGACAGGGAGCGACCATATATTTT
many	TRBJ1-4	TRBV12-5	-	CASGLSTPVKYEKLFF	TGTGCTAGTGGTTTGAGCACCCCTGTTAAATATGAAAAACTGTTTTTT
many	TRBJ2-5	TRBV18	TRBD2	CASSPPIAGGGETQYF	TGTGCCAGCTCACCACCGATCGCCGGGGGAGGGGAGACCCAGTACTTC
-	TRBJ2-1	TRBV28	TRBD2	CASSSHGAGEGEQFF	TGTGCCAGCAGTTCCCATGGAGCGGGGGAAGGTGAGCAGTTCTTC